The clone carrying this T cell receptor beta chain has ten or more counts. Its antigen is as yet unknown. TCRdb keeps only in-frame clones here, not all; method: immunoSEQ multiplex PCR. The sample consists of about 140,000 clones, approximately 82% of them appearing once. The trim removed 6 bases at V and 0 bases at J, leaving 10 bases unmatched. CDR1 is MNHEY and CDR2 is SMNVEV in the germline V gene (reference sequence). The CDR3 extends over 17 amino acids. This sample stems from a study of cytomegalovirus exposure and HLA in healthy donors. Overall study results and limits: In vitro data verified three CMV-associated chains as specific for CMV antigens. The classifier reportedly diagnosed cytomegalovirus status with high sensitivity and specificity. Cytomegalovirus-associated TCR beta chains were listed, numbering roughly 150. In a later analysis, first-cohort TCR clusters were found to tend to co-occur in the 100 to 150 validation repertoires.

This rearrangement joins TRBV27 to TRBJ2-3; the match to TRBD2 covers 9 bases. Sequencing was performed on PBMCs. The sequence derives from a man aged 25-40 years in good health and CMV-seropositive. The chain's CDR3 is CASSPGRLAASTDTQYF. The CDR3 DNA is TGTGCCAGCAGCCCCGGAAGACTAGCGGCTAGCACAGATACGCAGTATTTT.